Presented here are 27 T cell receptor beta chains from one specimen sequenced in a study of blood T cell repertoires in COVID-19. Produced via immunoSEQ multiplex PCR; TCRdb's table is partial and in-frame only. The sample shows 100,000 to 150,000 clones, 84% of them seen only once. The sample comprised peripheral blood. These receptors originate from a woman between 25 and 40 years old who had recovered from COVID-19.

This sequence joins TRBV9 and TRBJ2-1; possibly TRBD2 for D (6 bases). Trimming left V 3 bases short and J 7 bases short, with 11 bases between. The germline V gene encodes CDR1 SGDLS and CDR2 YYNGEE. CDR3 size: 13 residues. Here the CDR3 reads CASSGGGWNEQFF. The CDR3 bases are TGTGCCAGCAGCGGTGGAGGGTGGAATGAGCAGTTCTTC. The whole variable domain, filled in from reference TRBV9 and TRBJ2-1, reads DSGVTQTPKHLITATGQRVTLRCSPRSGDLSVYWYQQSLDQGLQFLIQYYNGEERAKGNILERFSAQQFPDLHSELNLSSLELGDSALYFCASSGGGWNEQFFGPGTRLTVL.

The chain carries TRBV18 and TRBJ2-1; TRBD2 agrees at 10 bases. The CDR3 totals 19 residues. Losses at the gene ends were 1 base for V and 2 bases for J; bases not matched to a gene: 11. Germline lookup yields CDR1 KGHSH and CDR2 LQKENI. This chain's CDR3 is CASSPRGLAGATTYNEQFF. The CDR3 DNA is TGTGCCAGCTCACCACGGGGCCTAGCGGGAGCCACCACCTACAATGAGCAGTTCTTC.

The V gene is TRBV5-1, the J gene TRBJ1-4, with D perhaps matching TRBD1 (5 bases). The CDR3 loop spans 14 amino acids. Trimming removed 1 base at V and 5 bases at J, with 9 bases between. The germline V gene encodes CDR1 SGHRS and CDR2 YFSETQ. CDR3 nucleotides: TGCGCCAGCAGCTTGAACCAGGGAAATGAAAAACTGTTTTTT. This sequence encodes CASSLNQGNEKLFF.

This chain joins TRBV10-2 and TRBJ2-3; TRBD2 agrees at 10 bases. Germline loops: CDR1 WSHSY, CDR2 SAAADI. The CDR3 has 17 amino acids. J lost 6 bases, V lost 0 bases, and 9 bases had no gene match. The CDR3 DNA is TGCGCCAGCAGTGAGTCGAGGTCCCTAGCGGGAGATGATACGCAGTATTTT. Its translation: CASSESRSLAGDDTQYF.

The chain employs TRBV4-2 and TRBJ2-7; 11 bases fit TRBD1. The CDR3 is 16 residues long. With V trimmed by 5 bases and J by 5 bases, 11 bases remained unmatched. The germline V gene has CDR1 LGHNA and CDR2 YNFKEQ. CDR3 sequence: CASSRETGQGADEQYF. CDR3 bases: TGTGCCAGCAGCAGAGAAACCGGACAGGGGGCGGACGAGCAGTACTTC.

The chain combines TRBV6-6 with TRBJ2-1; 7 positions agree with TRBD2. Unmatched junction bases numbered 4, after V lost 2 bases and J lost 3 bases. Looked up from germline, CDR1 is MNHNY and CDR2 is SVGAGI (reference sequence). There are 15 residues in the CDR3. CDR3 loop: CASSYRAGDYNEQFF. In DNA, the CDR3 is TGTGCCAGCAGTTACAGGGCGGGGGACTACAATGAGCAGTTCTTC.

The chain uses TRBV27 and TRBJ1-1; no clear D gene. Trimming stripped 3 bases from V and 11 bases from J, with 10 bases between. Germline lookup yields CDR1 MNHEY and CDR2 SMNVEV (reference sequence). The CDR3 runs 11 residues. The CDR3 DNA is TGTGCCAGCAGTTTGGGGAGGGAGGCTTTCTTT. The encoded protein is CASSLGREAFF.

The chain has TRBV15 and TRBJ2-1; TRBD1 aligns across 7 bases. The CDR3 extends over 16 amino acids. Germline lookup yields CDR1 LNHNV and CDR2 YYDKDF (reference sequence). V lost 5 bases to trimming and J lost 3 bases; unmatched junction nucleotides: 10. The CDR3 DNA reads TGTGCCACCAGCCTAGAGGGGGCCCTTTACTACAATGAGCAGTTCTTC. Encoded protein: CATSLEGALYYNEQFF.

The sample holds one count of this clone. The V call is TRBV25-1, the J call TRBJ2-5; no clear D. The V gene's germline CDR1 is MGHDK and CDR2 SYGVNS. This CDR3 spans 11 amino acids. Deletions cut 5 bases from V and 3 bases from J, with 4 bases between. The CDR3 protein is CASSPKETQYF. The DNA for the CDR3 is TGTGCCAGCAGTCCTAAAGAGACCCAGTACTTC.

This clone was counted only a few times. This chain joins TRBV7-8 and TRBJ2-3, with 10 nucleotides matching TRBD2. Trimming removed 2 bases from V and 4 bases from J; junction bases left unmatched: 6. This CDR3 region has 16 residues. Germline lookup yields CDR1 SGHVS and CDR2 FQNEAQ. The CDR3 sequence: CASSLRGTSAADTQYF. The CDR3 DNA reads as TGTGCCAGCAGCTTAAGGGGGACTAGCGCGGCAGATACGCAGTATTTT.

The chain is built from TRBV5-6 and TRBJ2-6, with D tentatively TRBD1 (6 bases). The CDR3 runs 16 residues. V gave up 2 bases and J gave up 0 bases, with 9 bases separating them. The germline V gene encodes CDR1 SGHDT and CDR2 YYEEEE. CDR3 bases: TGTGCCAGCAGCTTTACAGGGATCTCTGGGGCCAACGTCCTGACTTTC. It specifies CASSFTGISGANVLTF. Filled out from reference TRBV5-6 and TRBJ2-6, the complete variable domain reads DAGVTQSPTHLIKTRGQQVTLRCSPKSGHDTVSWYQQALGQGPQFIFQYYEEEERQRGNFPDRFSGHQFPNYSSELNVNALLLGDSALYLCASSFTGISGANVLTFGAGSRLTVL.

The chain is built from TRBV23-1 and TRBJ2-1; TRBD2 matches 8 bases. TRBV23-1 is an ORF for which the function is uncertain. V trimming: 2 bases; J trimming: 2 bases; junction bases outside the gene matches: 14. This CDR3 is built from 19 residues. The CDR3 loop reads CASSQLAGYPYLTYNEQFF. CDR3 coding DNA: TGCGCCAGCAGTCAACTAGCGGGTTACCCGTACCTCACCTACAATGAGCAGTTCTTC.

V gene TRBV6-5 combines with J gene TRBJ2-7, with D possibly being TRBD2 (5 bases). Trimming pared 8 bases from V and 4 bases from J, leaving 21 bases between. The CDR3 runs to 15 residues. Germline assignment: CDR1 MNHEY and CDR2 SVGAGI. The CDR3 DNA is TGTGCCAGCCACACCTCAAACCGGGGATCTTACGAGCAGTACTTC. This codes for CASHTSNRGSYEQYF.

The chain uses TRBV4-1 and TRBJ2-3; D uncertain. CDR1 MGHRA and CDR2 YSYEKL come from the germline V gene. Trimming cost V 4 bases and J 6 bases, with 8 bases left between them. CDR3 length: 12 residues. In DNA, the CDR3 is TGCGCCAGCAGCCCTCCGACTGATACGCAGTATTTT. Translating gives CASSPPTDTQYF.

The CDR3 DNA reads as TGTGCCAGCAGCTCCGCGGGGGGGGATGGCTACACCTTC. Translated: CASSSAGGDGYTF. This chain links TRBV7-9 with TRBJ1-2, with a possible D match to TRBD1 (5 bases). The V gene's germline CDR1 is SEHNR and CDR2 FQNEAQ (reference sequence). The CDR3 length is 13 residues. Trimming took 4 bases from V and 6 from J, leaving 12 bases between them.

V gene TRBV6-5 combines with J gene TRBJ1-1, with D possibly matching TRBD1 (6 bases). Trimming shortened V by 11 bases and J by 0 bases, and 13 bases separated the two germline ends. CDR1 and CDR2 (germline): MNHEY, SVGAGI. This CDR3 spans 13 amino acids. This CDR3 is CAARQELNTEAFF. The CDR3 coding sequence is TGTGCCGCCAGACAGGAATTGAACACTGAAGCTTTCTTT.

CDR3 sequence (DNA): TGTGCCAGCAGTGCGGACAGGAGGGTAGAACGATATAGCAATCAGCCCCAGCATTTT. Translation: CASSADRRVERYSNQPQHF. V usage is TRBV6-1 and J usage is TRBJ1-5; 7 nucleotides match TRBD1. The junction had 15 bases not matched to a gene; V was cut back by 4 bases and J by 0 bases. Germline V gene data show CDR1 as MNHNS and CDR2 as SASEGT. The CDR3 runs 19 residues.

This chain joins TRBV4-1 and TRBJ2-5; a possible D gene is TRBD2 (6 bases). This CDR3 spans 16 amino acids. V was trimmed by 1 base and J by 2 bases, leaving 14 bases between them. Germline CDR1 and CDR2: MGHRA and YSYEKL. This chain's CDR3 is CASSQGNGREQETQYF. The CDR3 region has the DNA TGCGCCAGCAGCCAAGGGAATGGGCGGGAACAAGAGACCCAGTACTTC.

V and J are TRBV7-6 and TRBJ1-2; D gene unclear. The CDR3 length is 14 residues. CDR1 is SGHVS and CDR2 is FNYEAQ in the germline V gene. Trimming cost V 1 base and J 0 bases, with 6 bases left between them. Written as DNA, the CDR3 is TGTGCCAGCAGCTTAGGGCCAGCTAACTATGGCTACACCTTC. It encodes CASSLGPANYGYTF.

CDR3 bases: TGTGCCAGCAGTTTATGGGCAGGAGCGGACACTGAAGCTTTCTTT. Its protein is CASSLWAGADTEAFF. The V call is TRBV28, the J call TRBJ1-1, with D uncertain. V shed 0 bases and J shed 3 bases, with 11 bases lying between them. CDR3 length equals 15 residues. Per germline, CDR1 MDHEN and CDR2 SYDVKM.

J is TRBJ1-2 and V is TRBV6-5; D remains ambiguous. Germline CDR1 reads MNHEY; CDR2 reads SVGAGI. This CDR3 region has 16 residues. Trimming shortened V by 2 bases and J by 3 bases, and 16 bases separated the two germline ends. In nucleotides, the CDR3 is TGTGCCAGCAGTTACCGGGAGACCCTGGGGTACTATGGCTACACCTTC. Its protein is CASSYRETLGYYGYTF.

The rearrangement uses TRBV13 and TRBJ2-7; tentatively, D is TRBD2 (6 bases). The CDR3 has 14 amino acids. Trimming stripped 4 bases from V and 3 bases from J, with 13 bases between. Germline values: CDR1 PRHDT, CDR2 FYEKMQ (reference sequence). CDR3 DNA sequence: TGTGCCAGCAGCTCCCGGGACTCGGACTACGAGCAGTACTTC. Protein product: CASSSRDSDYEQYF.

This chain joins TRBV10-3 and TRBJ1-1; 7 positions agree with TRBD1. The V segment lost 2 bases and the J segment 11 bases; nucleotides outside the gene matches: 5. The CDR3 is made up of 12 amino acids. The germline V gene encodes CDR1 ENHRY and CDR2 SYGVKD. CDR3 nucleotides: TGTGCCATCAGTGAGCTCACAGGGGACGCTTTCTTT. Protein sequence: CAISELTGDAFF.

The V call is TRBV5-8, the J call TRBJ1-1; D uncertain. The germline CDR1 and CDR2 sequences are SGHTS and YDEGEE. V was pared by 4 bases and J by 4 bases, with 11 bases between. The CDR3 has 13 amino acids. CDR3 in amino acids: CASSRFRGTEAFF. DNA of the CDR3: TGTGCCAGCAGCCGGTTCCGGGGCACTGAAGCTTTCTTT.

This rearrangement joins TRBV25-1 to TRBJ2-3, with 10 bases identical to TRBD1. Germline trimming cut 9 bases from V and 3 bases from J; bases unmatched to any gene: 12. This CDR3 spans 16 amino acids. The germline V gene has CDR1 MGHDK and CDR2 SYGVNS. The CDR3 loop reads CASQRIDRGRTDTQYF. In DNA form, the CDR3 reads TGTGCCAGTCAAAGGATCGACAGGGGGCGGACAGATACGCAGTATTTT.

This chain links TRBV5-5 with TRBJ1-1; D may be TRBD1 (6 bases). The V gene's germline CDR1 is SGHKS and CDR2 YYEKEE (reference sequence). Trimming shortened V by 0 bases and J by 5 bases, and 11 bases separated the two germline ends. The length of the CDR3 is 14 residues. The CDR3 loop is CASSLAGAGTEAFF. CDR3 nucleotides: TGTGCCAGCAGCTTGGCAGGGGCCGGTACTGAAGCTTTCTTT. The full variable domain, its missing parts supplied by reference TRBV5-5 and TRBJ1-1, is DAGVTQSPTHLIKTRGQQVTLRCSPISGHKSVSWYQQVLGQGPQFIFQYYEKEERGRGNFPDRFSARQFPNYSSELNVNALLLGDSALYLCASSLAGAGTEAFFGQGTRLTVV.

The CDR3 here is CASKGFVGINEKLFF. The CDR3 coding sequence is TGTGCCAGCAAAGGCTTCGTCGGGATTAATGAAAAACTGTTTTTT. The chain uses TRBV27 and TRBJ1-4, with D unresolved. CDR1 and CDR2 from the germline V gene are MNHEY and SMNVEV (reference sequence). This CDR3 contains 15 residues. V was pared by 7 bases and J by 4 bases, with 16 bases between.